A single sample is the source of the 3 T cell receptor beta chains below, sequenced in a study of T cells expressing NK-cell markers. TCRdb reprocessed the 5' RACE reads and stores each CDR3 protein as one record, lacking DNA. The specimen's table records under 600,000 distinct CDR3 sequences. The sequenced sample was blood T cells: a sorted CD56 or NKG2C T cell subset, CD4+ or CD8+ T cells, or bulk PBMC T cells (not recorded which). These receptors were obtained from a woman between 50 and 59 years old in good health.

The chain is built from TRBV5-1 and TRBJ2-1. There are 12 residues in the CDR3. CDR1 and CDR2 from the germline V gene are SGHRS and YFSETQ. The CDR3: CASSLRSDEQFF.

The chain is built from TRBV27 and TRBJ1-1. CDR1 MNHEY and CDR2 SMNVEV come from the germline V gene (reference sequence). CDR3 length: 17 residues. CDR3 sequence: CASSPINQFWGNTEAFF.

The chain couples TRBV6-6 to TRBJ1-1; TCRdb picks TRBD1, but there is no DNA to check that call. Germline loops: CDR1 MNHNY, CDR2 SVGAGI (reference sequence). The CDR3 has 14 amino acids. Here the CDR3 reads CASSFAQGASQAFF.